Sequencing of this T cell receptor beta chain was carried out in a study of OX40 agonist ivuxolimab in advanced cancers. Study-wide context: Hepatocellular carcinoma, melanoma, renal cell or head and neck cancer affected the dose-escalation patients. General observations from the study: In a subset of nonresponders, normalized T-cell clonal expansion was also low. Relative to CD4+, CD8+ T cells held more expanded clones on average.

TCRdb's table, derived via immunoSEQ multiplex PCR, lists solely in-frame clones and lacks some. This table has tens of thousands of clones, around 80% appearing once. CDR3 length: 13 amino acids. V was pared by 1 base and J by 7 bases, with 9 bases between. Germline V gives CDR1 SGDLS, CDR2 YYNGEE. This clone is deemed medium-sized. Antigen: not known. The chain couples TRBV9 to TRBJ1-5; no clear D gene. The source of this sequence is an adult with an advanced solid tumor such as melanoma, head and neck, liver or kidney cancer. The sequences come from CD4+ or CD8+ T cells sorted from blood, collected in a trial of the OX40 agonist ivuxolimab. The CDR3 here is CASSVTGRQPQHF. The DNA of the CDR3 is TGTGCCAGCAGCGTAACCGGACGGCAGCCCCAGCATTTT.